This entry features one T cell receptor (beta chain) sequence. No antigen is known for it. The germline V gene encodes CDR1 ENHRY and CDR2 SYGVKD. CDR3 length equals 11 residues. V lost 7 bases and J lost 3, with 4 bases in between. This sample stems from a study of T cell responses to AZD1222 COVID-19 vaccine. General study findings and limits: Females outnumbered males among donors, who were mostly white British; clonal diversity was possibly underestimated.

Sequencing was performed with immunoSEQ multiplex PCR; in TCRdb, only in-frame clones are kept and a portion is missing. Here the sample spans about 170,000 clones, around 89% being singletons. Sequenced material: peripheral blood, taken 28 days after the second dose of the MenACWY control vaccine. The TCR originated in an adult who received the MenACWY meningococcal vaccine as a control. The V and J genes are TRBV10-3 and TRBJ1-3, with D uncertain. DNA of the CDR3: TGTGCCATCACCGGTGGAAACACCATATATTTT. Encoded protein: CAITGGNTIYF.